The source of this TCR beta chain is a study of CD8 T cells in ankylosing spondylitis. Study-wide results and limits: Seven to nine highly homologous variants made up a TCR beta motif, and this motif appeared characteristic of ankylosing spondylitis blood. The authors found the disease-linked clones to be CD8+ and relatively rare in peripheral blood. Matched ankylosing spondylitis synovial fluid reportedly contained a significantly enriched population of disease-linked clones.

Generation of TCR beta libraries employed quantitative 5'-RACE incorporating molecular barcodes. TCRdb re-derived calls from the 5' RACE reads in MiXCR, one entry per CDR3 protein. The sample contains 200,000 to 250,000 distinct CDR3 sequences, about 11% of which appear only once. V lost 6 bases and J 5 bases, leaving 8 bases between the germline ends. CDR1 is MNHEY, CDR2 SVGEGT, per germline. The CDR3 spans 11 residues. This clonotype was seen more than once but under ten times. Its antigen is not identified. The sequence was obtained from a male donor with ankylosing spondylitis or in good health (not recorded which). The sequenced material came from blood, either unsorted or a sorted T cell fraction (not recorded which). The rearrangement uses TRBV6-2 or TRBV6-3 and TRBJ2-7; D is perhaps TRBD2 (5 bases). CDR3 amino acids: CASRTGDEQYF. The CDR3 nucleotides are TGTGCCAGCAGGACCGGGGACGAGCAGTACTTC.